This T cell receptor beta chain derives from a study of T cells after yellow fever vaccination. This clonotype was counted many times. This CDR3 comprises 15 residues. Trimming took 0 bases from V and 2 from J, leaving 8 bases between them. Germline lookup yields CDR1 MNHEY and CDR2 SMNVEV (reference sequence). TCRdb processed the 5' RACE reads anew with MiXCR; each CDR3 protein has one entry. The sample holds tens of thousands of distinct CDR3 sequences; 6.5% to 9% are singletons and the top ten take 30% to 45%. The TCR sequence derives from a man younger than 40 who received the YFV17D yellow fever vaccine. The rearrangement uses TRBV27 and TRBJ2-1; no reliable D call. The starting material was CD8+ T cells sorted from PBMCs, obtained 15 days after the yellow fever booster vaccination. The CDR3 protein is CASSLSRPAYNEQFF. In DNA, the CDR3 is TGTGCCAGCAGTTTATCTCGGCCAGCCTACAATGAGCAGTTCTTC.